This TCR beta chain was captured by sequencing in a study of radiotherapy plus CTLA-4 blockade in lung cancer. Study in general: Overall, 15% to 20% of patients showed an objective response, while 31% attained disease control.

Focal radiation with ipilimumab CTLA-4 blockade was given to patients with chemo-refractory metastatic non-small-cell lung cancer. The data were produced by immunoSEQ multiplex PCR, yet TCRdb's version contains in-frame clones alone and is incomplete. In the table there are about 45,000 clones, 73% of which are singletons. Of note for this clone: Its target is not known.

Notes on the study in general: Researchers report tumor-derived TCR clones expanding in blood after radiotherapy plus ipilimumab. Reports state that early shifts in blood T cell clones, with interferon-beta, best predicted response.

This CDR3 is built from 18 residues. The junction had 13 bases not matched to a gene; V was cut back by 4 bases and J by 7 bases. The germline V gene encodes CDR1 MDHEN and CDR2 SYDVKM. The TCR originated in a human donor with non-small cell lung cancer who had a complete response to radiotherapy plus ipilimumab. The genes are TRBV28 and TRBJ2-7; 16 bases line up with TRBD2. Sequenced material: peripheral blood, taken from a patient treated with radiotherapy plus ipilimumab. CDR3 residues: CASSSTGTSGRARYEQYF. CDR3 bases: TGTGCCAGCAGTTCGACCGGGACTAGCGGGAGGGCTCGATATGAGCAGTACTTC.